The TCR beta chain under discussion was sequenced for a study of T cells in Graves' hyperthyroidism and ophthalmopathy. The source material, RNA transcripts, was used to amplify TCR beta CDR3 regions. The study used the HTBI primer set for a first-round RT-PCR of the TCR CDR3. MiXCR, run by TCRdb on the multiplex PCR reads, gives a single entry per CDR3 protein. The sample consists of a few hundred thousand distinct CDR3 sequences, around a fifth of them appearing once. The CDR3 covers 14 residues. J lost 8 bases, V lost 8 bases, and 10 bases had no gene match. Germline values: CDR1 MNHEY, CDR2 SVGEGT. Inclusion characteristics of ophthalmopathy patients comprised a Clinical Activity Score of at least 3, a NOSPECS grade of at least 4, and duration under 3 months. Uncontrolled infection, other autoimmune disease, pregnancy or lactation excluded patients. Fresh peripheral blood, 8 to 10 ml of it, supplied the PBMCs.

This rearrangement joins TRBV6-2 or TRBV6-3 to TRBJ2-1; 9 bases map to TRBD2. Sample: blood. This sequence was found in a woman aged 70-85 years with Graves' ophthalmopathy. The DNA of the CDR3 is TGTGCCAGCCGACCCGCTAGCGGGATAGATGAGCAGTTCTTC. It encodes CASRPASGIDEQFF.